Sequencing of this TCR beta chain was carried out in a study of CD8 T cells in ankylosing spondylitis. Study-wide points: A TCR beta motif of fewer than ten highly homologous variants seemed to mark ankylosing spondylitis blood. Clones linked to disease, bearing a CD8+ phenotype, were relatively rare in peripheral blood. A subset of motif variants has previously been described in the synovial fluid and blood of reactive arthritis.

Remarks on this clonotype: Its matching antigen is unknown.

Quantitative 5'-RACE was performed with molecular barcodes, and it yielded the TCR beta libraries. TCRdb re-derived calls from the 5' RACE reads in MiXCR, one entry per CDR3 protein. The table records 150,000 to 200,000 distinct CDR3 sequences, roughly 10% of them present only once. Unmatched junction bases numbered 6, after V lost 0 bases and J lost 3 bases. CDR3 length: 17 residues. CDR1 and CDR2 from the germline V gene are MNHEY and SVGAGI. The sample consisted of blood, either unsorted or a sorted T cell fraction (not recorded which). The clonotype comes from a female donor with ankylosing spondylitis or in good health (not recorded which). This chain uses TRBV6-5 with TRBJ2-5; 11 nucleotides match TRBD2. The CDR3 is CASSYSNVGLAEETQYF. Written as DNA, the CDR3 is TGTGCCAGCAGTTACTCGAATGTGGGACTAGCGGAAGAGACCCAGTACTTC.